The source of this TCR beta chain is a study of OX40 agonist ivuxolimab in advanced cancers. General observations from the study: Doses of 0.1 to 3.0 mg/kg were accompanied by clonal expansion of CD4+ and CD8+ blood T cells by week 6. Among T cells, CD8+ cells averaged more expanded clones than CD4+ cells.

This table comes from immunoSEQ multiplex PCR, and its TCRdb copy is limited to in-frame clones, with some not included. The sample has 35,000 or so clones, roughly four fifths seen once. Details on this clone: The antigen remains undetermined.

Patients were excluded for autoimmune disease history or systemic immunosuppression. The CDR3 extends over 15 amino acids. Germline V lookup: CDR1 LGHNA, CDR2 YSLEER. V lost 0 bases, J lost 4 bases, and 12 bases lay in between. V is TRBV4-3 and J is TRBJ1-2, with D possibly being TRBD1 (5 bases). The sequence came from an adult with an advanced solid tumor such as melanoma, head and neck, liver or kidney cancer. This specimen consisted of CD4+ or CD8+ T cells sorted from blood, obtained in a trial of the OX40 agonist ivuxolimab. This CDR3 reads CASSQDRGGTYGYTF. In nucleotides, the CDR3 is TGCGCCAGCAGCCAAGATCGGGGTGGGACCTATGGCTACACCTTC.